A selection of T cell receptor beta chains follows, all from one sample in a study of cytomegalovirus exposure and HLA in healthy donors. Only in-frame clones appear in the TCRdb table, and some are missing; sequencing was by immunoSEQ multiplex PCR. The table shows about 240,000 clones, with roughly four fifths occurring only once. The sample consisted of PBMCs. All receptors derive from a woman aged 55-75 years in good health and CMV-seropositive. Both conserved end residues are trimmed from each CDR3. Only some rows state a clone size, as once, few, many or a class for expanded clones.

abundance: .
j_gene: TRBJ2-2
v_gene: TRBV5-1
CDR3aa: ASSLDRASGRGTGELF

abundance: few
j_gene: TRBJ2-2
v_gene: TRBV6-1
CDR3aa: ASMGQGYTGELF

abundance: .
j_gene: TRBJ2-5
v_gene: TRBV18
CDR3aa: ASSPIGQGAETQY

abundance: .
j_gene: TRBJ2-6
v_gene: TRBV5-1
CDR3aa: ASSLLSSGANVLT

abundance: .
j_gene: TRBJ1-2
v_gene: TRBV2
CDR3aa: GDSGGRGPYT

abundance: .
j_gene: TRBJ2-2
v_gene: TRBV6-1
CDR3aa: ASRGGRHTGELF

abundance: .
j_gene: TRBJ1-1
v_gene: TRBV19
CDR3aa: ASSTTGFTEAF

abundance: .
j_gene: TRBJ2-5
v_gene: TRBV5-1
CDR3aa: ASSLVIDRDQETQY

abundance: .
j_gene: TRBJ2-2
v_gene: TRBV7-9
CDR3aa: ASSSPPGLAVHTGELF

abundance: .
j_gene: TRBJ2-7
v_gene: TRBV10-1
CDR3aa: ASSEHPAGEQY

abundance: .
j_gene: TRBJ1-2
v_gene: TRBV29-1
CDR3aa: SVFVDGDRRSVYGYT

abundance: once
j_gene: TRBJ2-2
v_gene: TRBV5-6
CDR3aa: ASTPIGLENTGELF

abundance: .
j_gene: TRBJ2-1
v_gene: TRBV4-1
CDR3aa: ASSQEPGLAGNEQF

abundance: .
j_gene: TRBJ2-3
v_gene: TRBV6-1
CDR3aa: ASSDGLAGGLSTDTQY

abundance: .
j_gene: TRBJ1-5
v_gene: TRBV5-5
CDR3aa: ASSLRESQPQH

abundance: few
j_gene: TRBJ1-1
v_gene: TRBV6-5
CDR3aa: ASRTRPGEGAF

abundance: .
j_gene: TRBJ1-6
v_gene: TRBV11-2
CDR3aa: ASSLDRGYNSPLH

abundance: .
j_gene: TRBJ1-2
v_gene: TRBV28
CDR3aa: ASSVNYGYT

abundance: .
j_gene: TRBJ2-7
v_gene: TRBV18
CDR3aa: ASSQDRPTSHYEQY

abundance: .
j_gene: TRBJ2-7
v_gene: TRBV5-6
CDR3aa: ASRRTGESYEQY

abundance: .
j_gene: TRBJ2-7
v_gene: TRBV21-1
CDR3aa: ASSPLGAGTYEQY

abundance: .
j_gene: TRBJ2-5
v_gene: TRBV28
CDR3aa: ASRPRRDSLTQY

abundance: once
j_gene: TRBJ2-7
v_gene: TRBV2
CDR3aa: ASSDRVDYEQY

abundance: few
j_gene: TRBJ1-4
v_gene: TRBV7-9
CDR3aa: SSSSTTTGVANEKLF

abundance: .
j_gene: TRBJ1-2
v_gene: TRBV27
CDR3aa: ASSSLGTGYGYT

abundance: .
j_gene: TRBJ1-4
v_gene: TRBV30
CDR3aa: AWSVGQVINEKLF

abundance: .
j_gene: TRBJ1-1
v_gene: TRBV5-1
CDR3aa: ASSLQGSSGEAF

abundance: .
j_gene: TRBJ1-2
v_gene: TRBV29-1
CDR3aa: SVLRGSYGYT

abundance: .
j_gene: TRBJ2-7
v_gene: TRBV2
CDR3aa: ASREPGQGAREQY

abundance: .
j_gene: TRBJ1-2
v_gene: TRBV4-1
CDR3aa: ASSQQGPRPHGYT

abundance: .
j_gene: TRBJ2-7
v_gene: TRBV2
CDR3aa: ASSVNLAGSTSYEQY

abundance: .
j_gene: TRBJ2-7
v_gene: TRBV12-1
CDR3aa: ASSSSGGYYEQY

abundance: .
j_gene: TRBJ2-7
v_gene: TRBV19
CDR3aa: ASRRTGAYEQY

abundance: once
j_gene: TRBJ2-5
v_gene: TRBV18
CDR3aa: ASSPPTAGGGETQY

abundance: .
j_gene: TRBJ2-7
v_gene: TRBV19
CDR3aa: ASSIGETSGPYEQY

abundance: .
j_gene: TRBJ1-2
v_gene: TRBV6-1
CDR3aa: ASSEPRGTPEDYGYT

abundance: .
j_gene: TRBJ1-2
v_gene: TRBV11-2
CDR3aa: ASSLDRGSISKGYT

abundance: .
j_gene: TRBJ2-7
v_gene: TRBV19
CDR3aa: ASSSGQGRDSYEQY

abundance: .
j_gene: TRBJ1-3
v_gene: TRBV19
CDR3aa: AGRATATEPGNTIY

abundance: .
j_gene: TRBJ2-1
v_gene: TRBV30
CDR3aa: AWKAHPGNEQF

abundance: .
j_gene: TRBJ1-2
v_gene: TRBV2
CDR3aa: ASGTLYGYT

abundance: .
j_gene: TRBJ2-7
v_gene: TRBV2
CDR3aa: ASSEALPGLVLWEQY

abundance: .
j_gene: TRBJ2-5
v_gene: TRBV7-2
CDR3aa: ASSPAGSGNYQETQY

abundance: .
j_gene: TRBJ2-2
v_gene: TRBV10-1
CDR3aa: ASSESSGELF

abundance: .
j_gene: TRBJ1-1
v_gene: TRBV6-1
CDR3aa: ASSGGGADTEAF

abundance: .
j_gene: TRBJ1-3
v_gene: TRBV28
CDR3aa: ASTTASGAGNTIY

abundance: .
j_gene: TRBJ2-7
v_gene: TRBV5-1
CDR3aa: ASSLDRGISYEQY

abundance: .
j_gene: TRBJ2-7
v_gene: TRBV2
CDR3aa: ASTELDEQY

abundance: .
j_gene: TRBJ2-1
v_gene: TRBV2
CDR3aa: ASSDLTGSYNEQF

abundance: .
j_gene: TRBJ1-5
v_gene: TRBV5-1
CDR3aa: ASSPVGGWNQPQH